This T cell receptor (beta chain) was captured by sequencing in a study of CD8+CD57+ T cells in acquired aplastic anemia. Study-level information: On average, sorted CD4+ and CD8+ cells gave 3.2 ug of DNA. CD4+ reads averaged around 10 million in healthy donors.

A remark on this clonotype: Its antigen is not identified.

There are 16 residues in the CDR3. Germline V lookup: CDR1 SEHNR, CDR2 FQNEAQ (reference sequence). V lost 5 bases to trimming and J lost 11 bases; unmatched junction nucleotides: 18. Study-wide results and limits: A set of more than 25 CD8+ CDR3 sequences was shared between patients and controls, and these sequences appeared highly expressed in patients. Any difference that existed in CD8+ Simpson's diversity between patients and controls was not significant.

The TCR beta profiling, which covered VDJ combination and CDR3 sequence, was carried out using genomic DNA as the template. TCRdb fed the reads into MiXCR, producing one record per CDR3 protein. The profile shows 400,000 to 500,000 distinct CDR3 sequences, roughly 68% of them singletons. The sample was sorted CD4+, CD8+, or CD8+CD57+ T cells (not recorded which) from PBMCs. The rearrangement joins TRBV7-9 to TRBJ2-3; 8 positions agree with TRBD2. The source of this sequence is a human donor in good health, serving as a control. CDR3 sequence reads: CASSHTGRGTYEQQYF. CDR3 in DNA: TGTGCCAGCAGCCACACCGGGAGGGGCACCTACGAGCAGCAGTATTTT.